The 28 T cell receptor beta chains reported below all come from one sample, sequenced in a study of blood T cell repertoires in COVID-19. TCRdb's table, derived via immunoSEQ multiplex PCR, lists solely in-frame clones and lacks some. This sample yields 250,000 to 350,000 clones, of which 88% are seen a single time; about 8.5% belongs to the top ten. Material for sequencing was peripheral blood. These receptor sequences come from a man between 18 and 29 years old with active or convalescent COVID-19.

The V call is TRBV5-1, the J call TRBJ2-3; 10 bases are shared with TRBD1. From germline, CDR1 is SGHRS and CDR2 YFSETQ. Trimming at V came to 1 base and at J to 0 bases, leaving 11 bases not matched to a gene. The CDR3 totals 19 residues. This CDR3 is CASSLSVTGGLGSTDTQYF. For the CDR3, the DNA is TGCGCCAGCAGCTTGTCAGTGACAGGGGGCTTGGGTAGCACAGATACGCAGTATTTT.

The J gene is TRBJ2-4, the V gene TRBV15; 8 bases align to TRBD2. From germline, CDR1 is LNHNV and CDR2 YYDKDF (reference sequence). V gave up 5 bases and J gave up 0 bases; unmatched junction bases: 6. This CDR3 contains 16 residues. CDR3 coding DNA: TGTGCCACCAGCGGCGGGGGGATACTAGCCAAAAACATTCAGTACTTC. It codes for CATSGGGILAKNIQYF.

As concerns this clone: The same CDR3 also results from other DNA sequences found in this sample. This chain uses TRBV7-2 with TRBJ1-2; perhaps TRBD1 as D (6 bases). The CDR3 is 14 residues long. Trimming pared 5 bases from V and 4 bases from J, leaving 14 bases between. The germline gives CDR1 SGHTA, CDR2 FQGNSA. CDR3 region: CASSPGGQPYGYTF. The CDR3 DNA reads as TGTGCCAGCAGCCCGGGAGGACAGCCCTATGGCTACACCTTC.

This clone was observed once. CDR3 sequence: CASSRTGGYEKLFF. The CDR3 DNA is TGTGCCAGCAGCCGGACAGGGGGGTATGAAAAACTGTTTTTT. This chain connects TRBV11-2 to TRBJ1-4; 10 bases are a match to TRBD1. Germline CDR1 SGHAT, CDR2 FQNNGV. The trim removed 5 bases at V and 6 bases at J, leaving 3 bases unmatched. The CDR3 totals 14 residues.

V gene TRBV11-3 combines with J gene TRBJ2-2; 7 nucleotides line up with TRBD1. The CDR3 runs 13 residues. Trimming cost V 3 bases and J 7 bases; bases outside gene matches: 2. Germline assignment: CDR1 SGHNT and CDR2 YENEEA. The CDR3 region is CASSFTGVGELFF. In nucleotides, the CDR3 is TGTGCCAGCAGCTTTACAGGGGTCGGGGAGCTGTTTTTT.

The chain combines TRBV21-1 with TRBJ1-3; the table's D call of TRBD1 was not tested on the DNA. TRBV21-1 is a pseudogene segment. The CDR3 has 17 residues. The CDR3 sequence is CASSRGDRTSSGNTIYF. The CDR3 DNA reads TGTGCCAGCAGCAGGGGTGACAGGACGAGCTCTGGAAACACCATATATTTT.

This chain links TRBV2 with TRBJ1-5, with unresolved D. In germline, CDR1 is SNHLY, CDR2 FYNNEI. This CDR3 contains 13 residues. V was cut by 8 bases and J by 0 bases, with 8 bases left in between. In DNA, the CDR3 is TGTGCCAGCCGGCGCGGTAGCAATCAGCCCCAGCATTTT. It codes for CASRRGSNQPQHF.

This chain's CDR3 is CASSFLMGTGDNEQFF. The CDR3 DNA sequence: TGTGCCAGCAGCTTTCTAATGGGGACAGGGGATAATGAGCAGTTCTTC. The genes are TRBV5-4 and TRBJ2-1; TRBD1 aligns across 10 bases. The CDR3 extends over 16 amino acids. Germline lookup yields CDR1 SGHNT and CDR2 YYREEE (reference sequence). With 2 bases clipped from V and 7 bases from J, the junction kept 9 bases outside the gene matches.

The rearrangement uses TRBV5-1 and TRBJ2-1; perhaps TRBD1 as D (7 bases). The CDR3 totals 16 residues. V gave up 0 bases and J gave up 6 bases, with 16 bases separating them. The germline V gene encodes CDR1 SGHRS and CDR2 YFSETQ. The CDR3 DNA is TGCGCCAGCAGCTTGGCAGGGGGGCGATCTGGCAATGAGCAGTTCTTC. It encodes CASSLAGGRSGNEQFF.

This clone was counted between two and nine times. The chain has TRBV10-1 and TRBJ1-5; 10 nucleotides align to TRBD1. Germline trimming cut 9 bases from V and 3 bases from J; bases unmatched to any gene: 23. The CDR3 totals 20 residues. The germline V gene has CDR1 WNHNN and CDR2 SYGVQD (reference sequence). The DNA of the CDR3 is TGCGCCAGAGCACCCGGGGACAGGGGTGAATCGATGGGGGCCAATCAGCCCCAGCATTTT. Amino acids: CARAPGDRGESMGANQPQHF.

The chain links TRBV7-2 to TRBJ1-5, with 8 bases fitting TRBD1. CDR1 and CDR2 (germline): SGHTA, FQGNSA. Trimming removed 3 bases from V and 2 bases from J; junction bases left unmatched: 6. CDR3 length: 16 amino acids. The CDR3 coding sequence is TGTGCCAGCAGCTTTGACAGGGGTGGAGGCAATCAGCCCCAGCATTTT. This sequence encodes CASSFDRGGGNQPQHF.

V is TRBV7-6 and J is TRBJ2-7, with D tentatively TRBD1 (7 bases). The CDR3 totals 20 residues. Germline V gene lookup returns CDR1 SGHVS and CDR2 FNYEAQ. Trimming took off 1 base at V and 7 bases at J, with 32 bases between the two ends. The CDR3 loop is CASSLGPRDSLPVPSWEQYF. The DNA for the CDR3 is TGTGCCAGCAGCTTAGGGCCGCGGGACAGTCTCCCGGTGCCGTCGTGGGAGCAGTACTTC.

The rearrangement links TRBV27 to TRBJ1-1; 9 nucleotides match TRBD1. This CDR3 has 14 amino acids. Trimming took 3 bases from V and 7 from J; bases not matched to a gene: 6. The germline CDR1 and CDR2 sequences are MNHEY and SMNVEV (reference sequence). The CDR3 is CASSLGTGIGEAFF. In nucleotides, the CDR3 is TGTGCCAGCAGTTTGGGGACAGGGATCGGTGAAGCTTTCTTT.

This CDR3 reads CASSPQAFHYEQYF. CDR3 bases: TGTGCCAGCAGTCCCCAGGCTTTCCACTACGAGCAGTACTTC. The rearrangement links TRBV27 to TRBJ2-7; D remains ambiguous. CDR3 size: 14 residues. Trimming left V 5 bases short and J 3 bases short, with 14 bases between. Germline V CDR1 and CDR2: MNHEY, SMNVEV (reference sequence).

The gene calls are TRBV29-1 and TRBJ2-1; TRBD1 is a possible D gene (5 bases). Germline V gene lookup returns CDR1 SQVTM and CDR2 ANQGSEA. Trimming removed 5 bases from V and 3 bases from J, with 8 bases in between. This CDR3 has 12 amino acids. Here the CDR3 DNA reads TGCAGCGTTAAGGGGTTCTACAATGAGCAGTTCTTC. It codes for CSVKGFYNEQFF.

In this sample, this clone turned up once. The chain links TRBV7-8 to TRBJ1-5, with a weak D call TRBD1 (6 bases). Trimming pared 2 bases from V and 6 bases from J, leaving 14 bases between. Per the germline V gene, CDR1 is SGHVS and CDR2 is FQNEAQ. CDR3 size: 15 residues. The CDR3 sequence: CASSLSGAVGQPQHF. The DNA for the CDR3 is TGTGCCAGCAGCTTATCAGGGGCGGTTGGTCAGCCCCAGCATTTT.

The rearrangement links TRBV5-4 to TRBJ1-1; TRBD1 is a possible D gene (5 bases). CDR3 length: 14 residues. CDR1 SGHNT and CDR2 YYREEE come from the germline V gene (reference sequence). The V and J ends lost 1 base and 4 bases respectively, with 11 bases between them. The CDR3 protein is CASSLWAGPTEAFF. DNA of the CDR3: TGTGCCAGCAGCTTGTGGGCAGGGCCCACTGAAGCTTTCTTT.

This sequence joins TRBV27 and TRBJ1-2, with 8 bases matching TRBD1. The CDR3 is made up of 13 amino acids. Germline loops: CDR1 MNHEY, CDR2 SMNVEV (reference sequence). V dropped 3 bases and J dropped 7; count of bases not matched to a gene: 4. DNA of the CDR3: TGTGCCAGCAGTTTCCAGGGGGCAGGTGGCTACACCTTC. Protein sequence: CASSFQGAGGYTF.

The chain uses TRBV19 and TRBJ2-7; D is unclear. V was cut by 3 bases and J by 0 bases, with 12 bases left in between. CDR1 is LNHDA, CDR2 SQIVND, per germline (reference sequence). This CDR3 is 15 amino acids long. This CDR3 reads CASSISWAPSYEQYF. CDR3 nucleotides: TGTGCCAGTAGTATTTCTTGGGCACCCTCCTACGAGCAGTACTTC.

This rearrangement joins TRBV27 to TRBJ2-2; the match to TRBD2 covers 9 bases. CDR3 length: 16 amino acids. With 0 bases clipped from V and 8 bases from J, the junction kept 7 bases outside the gene matches. From germline, CDR1 is MNHEY and CDR2 SMNVEV (reference sequence). For the CDR3, the DNA is TGTGCCAGCAGTTTATCGTTGGTAGCGGGGGCGGGGGAGCTGTTTTTT. Amino acid sequence: CASSLSLVAGAGELFF.

V gene TRBV3-1 (or the pseudogene TRBV3-2) combines with J gene TRBJ2-1; 9 bases are a match to TRBD2. CDR3 length equals 16 residues. In germline, CDR1 is LGHDT, CDR2 YNNKEL (reference sequence). J was trimmed by 7 bases and V by 1 base; bases with no gene match: 8. The CDR3 loop is CASSQVRLAGRNEQFF. The CDR3 coding sequence is TGTGCCAGCAGCCAAGTTCGGCTAGCGGGGAGGAATGAGCAGTTCTTC.

The chain links TRBV29-1 to TRBJ2-5; tentatively, D is TRBD1 (6 bases). The CDR3 is made up of 14 amino acids. The V and J ends lost 3 bases and 0 bases respectively, with 11 bases between them. Per the germline V gene, CDR1 is SQVTM and CDR2 is ANQGSEA. CDR3 loop: CSVDPGTHQETQYF. Here the CDR3 DNA reads TGCAGCGTTGATCCCGGGACACACCAAGAGACCCAGTACTTC.

This rearrangement joins TRBV10-1 to TRBJ2-7; 8 bases are shared with TRBD1. The V gene end was trimmed by 0 bases and the J gene end by 5 bases; junction bases not matched to a gene: 0. The germline gives CDR1 WNHNN, CDR2 SYGVQD (reference sequence). The CDR3 runs 13 residues. The CDR3 DNA reads as TGCGCCAGCAGTGAGTCGGACAGGGACGAGCAGTACTTC. Translating it yields CASSESDRDEQYF.

The chain combines TRBV6-1 with TRBJ2-5, with a tentative D call TRBD2 (6 bases). This CDR3 comprises 16 residues. Germline V CDR1 and CDR2: MNHNS, SASEGT. Trimming left V 0 bases short and J 0 bases short, with 11 bases between. The DNA for the CDR3 is TGTGCCAGCAGTGAAGCTGGAGGGCAGTACCAAGAGACCCAGTACTTC. Its protein is CASSEAGGQYQETQYF.

The chain recombines TRBV5-6 with TRBJ1-2; D perhaps matches TRBD1 (5 bases). The germline V and J ends were trimmed by 4 bases and 4 bases, with 17 bases remaining between them. The CDR3 totals 15 residues. Germline loops: CDR1 SGHDT, CDR2 YYEEEE. CDR3: CASSLERDFIYGYTF. As DNA, the CDR3 is TGTGCCAGCAGCCTCGAACGGGACTTTATCTATGGCTACACCTTC.

This chain links TRBV11-3 with TRBJ2-3, with a tentative D call TRBD2 (6 bases). CDR1 and CDR2 (germline): SGHNT, YENEEA. V was trimmed by 5 bases and J by 0 bases, leaving 12 bases between them. This CDR3 is built from 15 residues. The CDR3 spells CASSRGETSTDTQYF. CDR3 DNA sequence: TGTGCCAGCAGCCGCGGGGAGACTAGCACAGATACGCAGTATTTT.

The J gene is TRBJ1-5, the V gene TRBV27; D might be TRBD1 (5 bases). Germline-derived CDR1 and CDR2 are MNHEY and SMNVEV (reference sequence). Trimming shortened V by 5 bases and J by 11 bases, and 16 bases separated the two germline ends. This CDR3 spans 13 amino acids. The CDR3 sequence is CASSPGTGVTQHF. The CDR3 coding sequence is TGTGCCAGCAGTCCCGGTACGGGGGTTACCCAGCATTTT.

This chain connects TRBV18 to TRBJ2-7; 7 nucleotides agree with TRBD1. The CDR3 consists of 18 residues. The V and J ends lost 0 bases and 2 bases, in that order; junction bases with no gene match: 13. Per the germline V gene, CDR1 is KGHSH and CDR2 is LQKENI. DNA for the CDR3: TGTGCCAGCTCACCACCGGGACAGTCCTTTTCCTTACCCTACGAGCAGTACTTC. It yields the protein CASSPPGQSFSLPYEQYF.